This entry concerns a single TCR beta chain. It lacks a known antigen. Base qualities are missing; no much larger clone stands one base away. The data are from a study of brain metastases from non-small cell lung cancer (dated by TCRdb to between 2018 and 2021). Study-level background: The study profiled the immune microenvironment of paired resected primary tumors and brain metastases from non-small-cell lung cancer patients.

The CDR3 goes from the cysteine to the phenylalanine over 13 residues. CDR3 DNA only is kept here, 39 bases in frame from base 1. Trimming takes 4 bases off V and 8 bases off J; junction bases not matched to a gene: 7. Looking up the germline V gene yields CDR1 SGHTA and CDR2 FQGTGA. Study-level results and caveats: Lower T-cell infiltration was exhibited by brain metastases compared with primary tumors (P < 0.001). Paired brain metastases and primary tumors largely shared TCR repertoires, although T-cell densities in the metastases were sparse. Compared with the matched primary tumors, about 62% of brain metastases appeared to show expanded T-cell clones.

The cohort was made up of 35 to 40 patients with surgically resected non-small-cell lung cancer, each of whom had both a primary tumor specimen and a brain metastasis specimen. The tumor specimens used were formalin-fixed, paraffin-embedded tissues taken from archives. The library was built by means of the immunoSEQ multiplex PCR assay. Alongside a 770-gene immune expression panel, the team sequenced the T-cell receptor beta chain repertoire. The source is immuneACCESS, and TCRdb retained only in-frame sequences with V and J called. Part of the clones is not carried over; for the studies checked, unresolved V genes explain less than half of this, and the remainder is unexplained. The sample yields about 8,000 clones; approximately 80% were counted once. The leading ten clones occupy about 4.3% of the sample.

The TCR comes from a donor aged 40 or over with non-small cell lung cancer. The rearranged chain carries TRBV7-3 and TRBJ1-2; 7 of the junction bases match TRBD1. Material: primary lung tumor tissue. This sample's cell subset or site label indicates: primary lung tumor paired with brain metastasis. This receptor has the CDR3 CASSSRTGGGYTF. The bases read TGTGCCAGCAGCTCCAGGACAGGTGGGGGCTACACCTTC. Here the CDR3 is joined to the reference TRBV7-3 and TRBJ1-2 genes, and the full variable domain is: GAGVSQTPSNKVTEKGKYVELRCDPISGHTALYWYRQSLGQGPEFLIYFQGTGAADDSGLPNDRFFAVRPEGSVSTLKIQRTERGDSAVYLCASSSRTGGGYTFGSGTRLTVV.